This T cell receptor (beta chain) was recorded in a study of T cells in women clearing cervical HPV infection (dated by TCRdb to 2016 to 2019). A note on the overall study: The cases were around 23 women with histologically confirmed HPV16-related CIN3 or worse, and 2 of those women had invasive cancers. Since HLA typing was available for only a few women, HLA type could not be ruled out as a confounder. Among cases, blood sampling came a median of about 150 days after lesion detection, with an interquartile range of roughly 80 to 220 days. As quality controls, five blinded duplicates were added to each group, bringing the total to about 60 samples made up of some 50 participants and approximately 10 replicates. Controls were under 30 women whose single incident HPV16 infection cleared within 12 months without precancer or cancer developing. This exploratory proof-of-principle case-control study, nested within the Guanacaste HPV Natural History Study in Costa Rica, compared TCR repertoires among women with different cervical HPV16 outcomes. A median age of almost 35 years was observed in cases versus roughly 38 in controls, and no significant differences in baseline characteristics were found. Cases were matched to controls by age within five years and by the year the sample was collected. Case blood was taken at the visit when the lesion was first identified, whereas control blood was taken when infection was no longer detected. In the parent cohort, some 10,000 women aged 18 or older were enrolled in Guanacaste, Costa Rica, during about 1993 to 1995 and then followed for roughly seven years.

Comments on this clone: Its antigen remains undetermined. The read stops 3 residues short of the end of the CDR3; the missing end is completed from the germline J gene.

The immunoSEQ assay used multiplex PCR to amplify TCR beta CDR3 regions from an average of approximately 1,100 ng of genomic DNA per sample. To correct primer bias, the assay used a complete synthetic TCR repertoire to set an amplification baseline. The amplicons were sequenced using the Illumina platform. In the original analysis: Sequence errors were corrected by clustering with frequency ratios and a modified nearest-neighbor algorithm, and the sequences were then analyzed in the immunoSEQ Analyzer using IMGT gene definitions. At each rarefaction depth, TCR richness and evenness were averaged over 20 rarefaction repeats, and samples with fewer sequences than the depth were excluded. Wilcoxon rank sum tests with FDR correction were used to compare relative abundances of V, D and J genes between the groups. An intraclass correlation of 95% to 97% for TCR richness and an average of roughly 80% across 65 or so gene segments were obtained from the blinded duplicates. Sourced from immuneACCESS, this table was stored by TCRdb with only in-frame sequences that have V and J called. A share of the clones is absent; for the studies checked, an unresolved V gene accounts for under half, and the remainder has no known explanation. V and J calls and clone size are those listed in that table; D and trimming were worked out from the DNA. Per the sample table, the count is 25,000 to 35,000 clones. The leading ten clones occupy around 8% of the sample.

Every participant had a single incident cervical HPV16 infection, and prevalent HPV16 infections were excluded. Cervical HPV DNA was detected by MY09/MY11 PCR and genotyped by dot-blot hybridization. Fifteen mL of heparinized blood were centrifuged, and the buffy coat was split into aliquots, frozen at -30 degrees C, and then kept at -80 degrees C. QIAGEN kits were used to extract genomic DNA from the buffy coat specimens. Study-wide conclusions, independent of this receptor: Across sequencing depths, CIN3+ cases showed significantly higher TCR repertoire richness than controls, but evenness did not differ between the groups. Because T-cell numbers per sample were unknown, differences in richness could reflect varying T-cell content rather than repertoire biology. TRBV6-7 relative abundance was lower in cases than in controls (roughly 0.12% versus 0.17%; Bonferroni P = 0.0008). Because of the cross-sectional design, the study could not determine whether the associations came before infection or resulted from infection, and neither effector/memory subsets nor HPV-specific T cells were isolated. Random forest classifiers combining richness and V gene abundances distinguished cases from controls with an estimated AUC of roughly 0.81.

CDR1 is given as SGHRS and CDR2 as YFSETQ, both from the germline V gene. The CDR3 sequence holds 14 residues, the cysteine and phenylalanine included. Of the CDR3's DNA, 33 bases were read; they are in frame from base 1. Material: blood buffy coat. This sequence was found in a woman between 18 and 69 years old with a cervical HPV16 infection that either progressed to CIN3+ or cleared (not recorded which). This chain is built from TRBV5-1 and TRBJ1-2; TRBD1 fits 9 bases in the junction. The CDR3 DNA, read in part, is TGCGCCAGCAGCACCCCGGGACAGGGAGCGGGC. It encodes CASSTPGQGAG. The complete CDR3 protein is CASSTPGQGAGYTF.